These 10 T cell receptor beta chains came from one sample sequenced in a study of blood T cells in healthy people across ages. Primers used in a second PCR of about 7 to 12 cycles were a sample-barcoded 5' primer and a J-beta primer mix. MiXCR, run by TCRdb on the 5' RACE reads, gives a single entry per CDR3 protein. Of more than 900,000 distinct CDR3 sequences listed, less than 25% are singletons. These data also featured in a second study, about T cells of mothers and their children.

Sequencing was performed on blood. The source of these receptors is a girl under 10 years old in good health.

This clonotype was observed a few times. The rearrangement links TRBV6-1 to TRBJ2-7, with a possible D match to TRBD1 (6 bases). This CDR3 has 14 residues. Germline loops: CDR1 MNHNS, CDR2 SASEGT. Trimming took off 8 bases at V and 2 bases at J, with 16 bases between the two ends. The CDR3 nucleotides read TGTGCCAGCCCACCCCAAACAGGGCCCTACGAGCAGTACTTC. It is translated as CASPPQTGPYEQYF.

This clonotype was observed a handful of times. The junction differs from germline at one of its ends, possibly a read error. This chain connects TRBV7-2 to TRBJ1-4; a possible D gene is TRBD1 (5 bases). The CDR3 runs 18 residues. Germline V gives CDR1 SGHTA, CDR2 FQGNSA. The CDR3 DNA reads TGTGCCAGCAGCCAAGACCCCATGACGACAGCAACTAATGAAAAACTGTTTTTC. This encodes CASSQDPMTTATNEKLFF.

CDR3 bases: TGTGCCAGCAGCGTCGAAAGCTATGGCTACACCTTC. Translated, it gives CASSVESYGYTF. The chain uses TRBV9 and TRBJ1-2; D uncertain. Per germline, CDR1 SGDLS and CDR2 YYNGEE. CDR3 length equals 12 residues. V shed 2 bases and J shed 4 bases, with 6 bases lying between them.

The chain carries TRBV29-1 and TRBJ2-5; D may be TRBD1 or TRBD2 (5 bases each). V lost 7 bases, J lost 4 bases, and 25 bases lay in between. Germline CDR1 SQVTM, CDR2 ANQGSEA. This CDR3 comprises 16 residues. CDR3 region: CSGMNFEGPRGETQYF. The CDR3, as DNA: TGCAGCGGCATGAATTTCGAGGGACCAAGAGGAGAGACCCAGTACTTC.

This clonotype has a handful of counts. The J gene is TRBJ2-7, the V gene TRBV9; D possibly corresponds to TRBD2 (6 bases). Looked up from germline, CDR1 is SGDLS and CDR2 is YYNGEE. The CDR3 runs 15 residues. V dropped 0 bases and J dropped 5 bases, with 15 bases sitting between them. CDR3 loop: CASSVDGGKQDEQYF. The CDR3 DNA is TGTGCCAGCAGCGTAGATGGCGGGAAGCAAGACGAGCAGTACTTC.

The chain joins TRBV20-1 to TRBJ2-7; 12 nucleotides match TRBD2. Germline CDR1 DFQATT, CDR2 SNEGSKA (reference sequence). V lost 3 bases and J lost 2; bases outside the gene matches: 5. This CDR3 has 15 amino acids. The CDR3 DNA reads TGCAGTGCTAGTGAACTAGCGGGAGGACCCTACGAGCAGTACTTC. Protein sequence: CSASELAGGPYEQYF.

This rearrangement joins TRBV12-3 or TRBV12-4 to TRBJ2-1; 10 bases map to TRBD2. The CDR3 is 18 amino acids. Trimming removed 4 bases from V and 0 bases from J; junction bases left unmatched: 9. The CDR3: CASSSPSGGPPSYNEQFF. The CDR3, as DNA: TGTGCCAGCAGTTCGCCTAGCGGGGGTCCCCCCTCCTACAATGAGCAGTTCTTC.

The gene calls are TRBV4-2 and TRBJ2-1; 11 bases map to TRBD2. The CDR3 extends over 16 amino acids. The V segment lost 0 bases and the J segment 8 bases; nucleotides outside the gene matches: 6. Germline lookup yields CDR1 LGHNA and CDR2 YNFKEQ. The CDR3 sequence is CASSQDRGSGRDEQFF. The DNA of the CDR3 is TGTGCCAGCAGCCAAGATCGTGGTAGCGGGAGGGATGAGCAGTTCTTC.

This clonotype turned up a few times. The chain carries TRBV4-1 and TRBJ1-4; D may be TRBD1 (6 bases). The CDR3 covers 16 residues. The germline V and J ends were trimmed by 4 bases and 4 bases, with 16 bases remaining between them. Looked up from germline, CDR1 is MGHRA and CDR2 is YSYEKL. CDR3 DNA sequence: TGCGCCAGCAGCCTTATCCCGGACAGTCTTAATGAAAAACTGTTTTTT. Its protein is CASSLIPDSLNEKLFF.

This clonotype was detected a few times. V gene TRBV29-1 combines with J gene TRBJ2-1; D is unresolved. The germline V gene encodes CDR1 SQVTM and CDR2 ANQGSEA. CDR3 length equals 14 residues. Deletions cut 7 bases from V and 0 bases from J, with 13 bases between. CDR3 in DNA: TGCAGCGGACGAGACTCAAGCTCCTACAATGAGCAGTTCTTC. Translated: CSGRDSSSYNEQFF.